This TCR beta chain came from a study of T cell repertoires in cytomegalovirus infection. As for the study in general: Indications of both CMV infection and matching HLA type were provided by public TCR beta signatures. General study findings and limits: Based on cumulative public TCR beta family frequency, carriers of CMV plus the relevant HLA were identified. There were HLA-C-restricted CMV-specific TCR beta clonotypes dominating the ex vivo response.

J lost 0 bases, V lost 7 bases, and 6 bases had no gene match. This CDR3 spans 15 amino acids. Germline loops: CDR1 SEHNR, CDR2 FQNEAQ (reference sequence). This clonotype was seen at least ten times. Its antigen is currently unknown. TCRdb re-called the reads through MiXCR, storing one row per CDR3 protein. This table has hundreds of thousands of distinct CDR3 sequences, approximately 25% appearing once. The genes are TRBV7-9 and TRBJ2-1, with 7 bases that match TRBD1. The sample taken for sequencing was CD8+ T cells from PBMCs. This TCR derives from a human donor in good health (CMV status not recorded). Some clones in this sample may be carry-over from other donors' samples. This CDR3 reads CASKNRGDSYNEQFF. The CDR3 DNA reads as TGTGCCAGCAAAAACAGGGGAGACTCCTACAATGAGCAGTTCTTC.